The rows below give T cell receptor beta chains drawn from one sample of a study of shared clonotypes between healthy human individuals. Produced via immunoSEQ multiplex PCR; TCRdb's table is partial and in-frame only. This table has some 2.1 million clones, roughly 96% appearing once. The sequencing sample was made of naive CD4+ T cells sorted from blood. Receptors were obtained from a man aged 18-30 years in good health. The CDR3 runs from the conserved cysteine through the conserved F or W. A D gene is named only where the DNA matches it firmly. Clone size appears in some rows only: once, few, many, or a class for an expanded clone.

cdr3_aa cdr3_nt j_call d_call clone_size v_call
CASSLGSIGSYEQYF TGTGCCAGCAGCTTGGGGAGTATAGGGTCCTACGAGCAGTACTTC TRBJ2-7 . . TRBV5-4
CASSVGQPSIQETQYF TGTGCCAGCAGCGTAGGACAGCCTTCGATTCAAGAGACCCAGTACTTC TRBJ2-5 . once TRBV9
CATKTGTGDTEAFF TGTGCCACCAAAACCGGGACAGGGGACACTGAAGCTTTCTTT TRBJ1-1 TRBD1 once TRBV10-3
CASGSGGTNTEAFF TGCGCCAGCGGCTCAGGGGGCACGAACACTGAAGCTTTCTTT TRBJ1-1 TRBD1 . TRBV5-1
CASSNRDRGPMEGYTF TGTGCCAGTAGTAATCGGGACAGGGGGCCGATGGAGGGCTACACCTTC TRBJ1-2 TRBD1 . TRBV19
CASSFNQPQHF TGTGCCAGCAGCTTCAATCAGCCCCAGCATTTT TRBJ1-5 . . TRBV5-8
CASSLLLANNEQFF TGTGCCAGCAGCTTACTACTAGCGAACAATGAGCAGTTCTTC TRBJ2-1 TRBD2 . TRBV11-2
CASSLGPRTGGGYTF TGTGCCAGCAGCTTAGGGCCCCGGACAGGGGGAGGCTACACCTTC TRBJ1-2 TRBD1 . TRBV11-2
CASSPHGNQPQHF TGTGCCAGCAGTCCACATGGTAATCAGCCCCAGCATTTT TRBJ1-5 . once TRBV28
CASSLTATQRETQYF TGTGCCAGCAGCTTAACGGCTACCCAGCGGGAGACCCAGTACTTC TRBJ2-5 . . TRBV7-3
CASSYRTSGSYEQYF TGTGCCAGCAGTTATCGGACTAGCGGCTCCTACGAGCAGTACTTC TRBJ2-7 TRBD2 . TRBV6-5
CASSLASGTDEQYF TGCGCCAGCAGCTTAGCTTCCGGTACTGACGAGCAGTACTTC TRBJ2-7 . once TRBV5-1
CASSQDRDQPQHF TGCGCCAGCAGCCAAGATCGCGATCAGCCCCAGCATTTT TRBJ1-5 . . TRBV4-1
CASSYLPPRSPYEQYF TGTGCCAGCAGTTATCTCCCCCCCCGGAGCCCCTACGAGCAGTACTTC TRBJ2-7 . . TRBV6-5
CASSYSGGSSYEQYF TGTGCCAGCAGTTACTCGGGGGGGAGCTCCTACGAGCAGTACTTC TRBJ2-7 TRBD2 . TRBV6-5
CASSPLRGGSYEQYF TGTGCCAGCTCACCTCTTAGGGGTGGGTCCTACGAGCAGTACTTC TRBJ2-7 . . TRBV18
CSVVRGFEQYF TGCAGCGTTGTCAGGGGGTTCGAGCAGTACTTC TRBJ2-7 TRBD1 . TRBV29-1
CASSLGSDGSYNEQFF TGTGCCAGCAGCTTAGGCTCGGACGGTTCCTACAATGAGCAGTTCTTC TRBJ2-1 . . TRBV11-3
CAISDGQGNTEAFF TGTGCCATCAGCGACGGACAGGGGAACACTGAAGCTTTCTTT TRBJ1-1 TRBD1 . TRBV10-3
CAIQGAEAFF TGTGCCATCCAGGGGGCTGAAGCTTTCTTT TRBJ1-1 TRBD1 . TRBV7-9
CASSLGPLGSQETQYF TGCGCCAGCAGCCTCGGACCGCTAGGCTCCCAAGAGACCCAGTACTTC TRBJ2-5 . . TRBV5-1
CASREVLREKLFF TGTGCCAGCAGGGAGGTTTTGAGGGAAAAACTGTTTTTT TRBJ1-4 . . TRBV28